The 2 T cell receptor beta chains below come from one sample, sequenced in a study of shared T cell receptors in the human thymus. This table comes from immunoSEQ multiplex PCR, and its TCRdb copy is limited to in-frame clones, with some not included. The sample holds around 730,000 clones, roughly 88% seen once. A further study also used this sample, focusing on human thymus T cells.

The sample consisted of thymocytes. These receptors came from a girl under three years old with a congenital heart defect.

The rearrangement links TRBV19 to TRBJ2-1, with D uncertain. The germline CDR1 and CDR2 sequences are LNHDA and SQIVND (reference sequence). Trimming shortened V by 6 bases and J by 4 bases, and 7 bases separated the two germline ends. CDR3 length: 12 amino acids. The CDR3 protein is CASRSLYNEQFF. DNA for the CDR3: TGTGCCAGTAGGTCCCTGTACAATGAGCAGTTCTTC.

The chain employs TRBV7-8 and TRBJ2-1; unclear D gene. Trimming took off 7 bases at V and 7 bases at J, with 14 bases between the two ends. Germline V gene sequence: CDR1 SGHVS, CDR2 FQNEAQ. The CDR3 loop spans 13 amino acids. The DNA of the CDR3 is TGTGCCAGCACGCAGCGTCAACTAAATGAGCAGTTCTTC. It encodes CASTQRQLNEQFF.